A single sample is the source of the 3 T cell receptor beta chains below, sequenced in a study of T cells in Graves' hyperthyroidism and ophthalmopathy (dated by TCRdb to between 2018 and 2021). Receptor libraries were prepared by multiplex PCR. The sample was run on an Illumina HiSeq 2000. The TCR beta CDR3 regions were amplified from the RNA transcripts. A first-round RT-PCR of the TCR CDR3 used the HTBI primer set with the Qiagen OneStep RT-PCR kit. TCRdb reran the public reads through fastp at Q25 and MiXCR, keeping productive beta chains. Rows are combined by CDR3 protein, so each entry shows the most common genes and DNA. Here the sample has about 300,000 distinct CDR3 sequences; around a fifth occur a single time. The ten largest clonotypes hold about 40% of the sample. The material sequenced was blood. These TCRs come from a man over 45 with Graves' ophthalmopathy.

The V and J genes are TRBV5-5 and TRBJ1-4, with a weak D call TRBD1 (5 bases). In germline, CDR1 is SGHKS, CDR2 YYEKEE (reference sequence). Trimming shortened V by 4 bases and J by 7 bases, and 14 bases separated the two germline ends. This CDR3 region has 14 residues. The CDR3 spells CASSREGESEKLFF. In DNA form, the CDR3 reads TGTGCCAGCAGCCGCGAAGGGGAGAGTGAAAAACTGTTTTTT. Using reference TRBV5-5 and TRBJ1-4 for the parts outside the CDR3, the full variable domain is DAGVTQSPTHLIKTRGQQVTLRCSPISGHKSVSWYQQVLGQGPQFIFQYYEKEERGRGNFPDRFSARQFPNYSSELNVNALLLGDSALYLCASSREGESEKLFFGSGTQLSVL.

This clonotype was recorded many times. The V and J genes are TRBV7-2 and TRBJ2-5; 14 bases line up with TRBD2. The CDR3 loop spans 16 amino acids. The germline V gene has CDR1 SGHTA and CDR2 FQGNSA. The V segment lost 4 bases and the J segment 3 bases; nucleotides outside the gene matches: 4. CDR3 protein: CASSSGLAGGEETQYF. The CDR3, as DNA: TGTGCCAGCAGCTCTGGACTAGCGGGAGGAGAAGAGACCCAGTACTTC.

This clonotype was recorded a few times. This sequence joins TRBV7-8 and TRBJ1-6, with 10 bases that match TRBD1. This CDR3 is 15 amino acids long. The germline gives CDR1 SGHVS, CDR2 FQNEAQ. The trim removed 5 bases at V and 12 bases at J, leaving 10 bases unmatched. CDR3 DNA sequence: TGTGCCAGCAGCCTTAGGGGACAGGGGTTAGGACCCCTCCACTTT. Translated: CASSLRGQGLGPLHF.